Shown below are 22 T cell receptor beta chains from a single sample sequenced in a study of shared clonotypes between healthy human individuals. The data were produced by immunoSEQ multiplex PCR, yet TCRdb's version contains in-frame clones alone and is incomplete. Of 1 million to 1.3 million clones listed, 75% to 85% are singletons. Sample: memory CD4+ T cells from PBMCs. The subset was: CD45RA-negative fraction. These receptors were taken from a man between 18 and 29 years old in good health. Some clones in this sample may be carry-over from other donors' samples.

Here the CDR3 reads CASRRTSGRLGTGELFF. Here the CDR3 DNA reads TGTGCCAGCAGACGGACTAGCGGGAGATTGGGCACCGGGGAGCTGTTTTTT. This chain joins TRBV2 and TRBJ2-2; 13 positions match TRBD2. The ends lost 6 bases at V and 4 bases at J; junction bases unmatched: 8. Germline V gene lookup returns CDR1 SNHLY and CDR2 FYNNEI. The CDR3 sequence is 17 residues long.

The chain uses TRBV5-1 and TRBJ2-7; 11 nucleotides match TRBD2. Looked up from germline, CDR1 is SGHRS and CDR2 is YFSETQ. The CDR3 runs to 15 residues. Germline trimming cut 3 bases from V and 6 bases from J; bases unmatched to any gene: 8. The CDR3 loop is CASSSIAGGPVEQYF. For the CDR3, the DNA is TGCGCCAGCAGCTCCATAGCGGGAGGGCCGGTCGAGCAGTACTTC.

This clone was seen repeatedly, ten times or more. The V gene is TRBV6-6, the J gene TRBJ1-5; 7 positions agree with TRBD1. The V segment lost 6 bases and the J segment 5 bases; nucleotides outside the gene matches: 10. There are 15 residues in the CDR3. The germline V gene has CDR1 MNHNY and CDR2 SVGAGI (reference sequence). The CDR3 DNA is TGTGCCAGCAGCCACCACGACAGGGAGGATCAGCCCCAGCATTTT. Translation gives CASSHHDREDQPQHF.

The chain has TRBV28 and TRBJ2-3, with D tentatively TRBD1 (7 bases). Germline V gene data show CDR1 as MDHEN and CDR2 as SYDVKM. V lost 5 bases to trimming and J lost 4 bases, with 16 bases between them. This CDR3 region has 15 residues. In DNA form, the CDR3 reads TGTGCCAGCAGTAGAGCAGACAGGGAGGCAGATACGCAGTATTTT. It encodes CASSRADREADTQYF.

The rearrangement links TRBV9 to TRBJ1-1; TRBD1 might be the D (5 bases). The V end was cut by 7 bases, the J end by 3 bases, with 16 bases between. CDR1 is SGDLS, CDR2 YYNGEE, per germline. The CDR3 is 14 residues long. CDR3 sequence: CASRPGPGDTEAFF. CDR3 sequence (DNA): TGTGCCAGCCGGCCGGGACCCGGGGACACTGAAGCTTTCTTT.

This clone occurred once. The chain combines TRBV10-3 with TRBJ2-3; 10 bases map to TRBD1. Per germline, CDR1 ENHRY and CDR2 SYGVKD. The CDR3 covers 15 residues. The V segment lost 3 bases and the J segment 6 bases; nucleotides outside the gene matches: 6. The CDR3 DNA follows: TGTGCCATCAGTGAACAGACAGGGGGCCTCGATACGCAGTATTTT. It yields the protein CAISEQTGGLDTQYF.

The rearrangement links TRBV30 to TRBJ2-7; D unresolved. CDR3 length: 11 residues. Trimming took off 2 bases at V and 3 bases at J, with 5 bases between the two ends. Germline loops: CDR1 GTSNPN, CDR2 SVGIG (reference sequence). The CDR3: CAWSYGYEQYF. CDR3 nucleotides: TGTGCCTGGAGTTATGGCTACGAGCAGTACTTC.

The rearrangement joins TRBV15 to TRBJ2-7; 7 bases map to TRBD1. The CDR3 runs 16 residues. V trimming: 5 bases; J trimming: 1 base; junction bases outside the gene matches: 11. Per germline, CDR1 LNHNV and CDR2 YYDKDF (reference sequence). The CDR3 here is CATSSRTGPESYEQYF. The CDR3 DNA is TGTGCCACCAGCTCCCGGACAGGCCCGGAATCCTACGAGCAGTACTTC.

The rearrangement links TRBV6-1 to TRBJ2-7; D unclear. The CDR3 extends over 15 amino acids. Trimming removed 3 bases from V and 1 base from J, with 13 bases in between. Germline loops: CDR1 MNHNS, CDR2 SASEGT. CDR3 DNA sequence: TGTGCCAGCAGTGAGAATGGCCAGGCGTCCTACGAGCAGTACTTC. It translates to CASSENGQASYEQYF.

The genes are TRBV29-1 and TRBJ2-5; 7 nucleotides match TRBD1. CDR3 size: 13 residues. Per the germline V gene, CDR1 is SQVTM and CDR2 is ANQGSEA. The V segment lost 2 bases and the J segment 2 bases; nucleotides outside the gene matches: 2. The CDR3 nucleotides read TGCAGCGTTGAACGGGACAGACAAGAGACCCAGTACTTC. It is translated as CSVERDRQETQYF.

The rearrangement joins TRBV10-1 to TRBJ2-2; 11 nucleotides line up with TRBD2. V gave up 10 bases and J gave up 3 bases; unmatched junction bases: 7. The length of the CDR3 is 15 residues. Germline V gives CDR1 WNHNN, CDR2 SYGVQD (reference sequence). The CDR3 loop is CANEGGLADTGELFF. CDR3 nucleotides: TGCGCCAACGAAGGGGGACTAGCGGACACCGGGGAGCTGTTTTTT.

The chain employs TRBV6-5 and TRBJ1-1; D may be TRBD1 (6 bases). The CDR3 is made up of 14 amino acids. From germline, CDR1 is MNHEY and CDR2 SVGAGI. The V and J ends lost 7 bases and 6 bases respectively, with 18 bases between them. CDR3 amino acids: CASIPGGPIAEAFF. In nucleotides, the CDR3 is TGTGCCAGCATCCCGGGGGGCCCAATTGCTGAAGCTTTCTTT.

The chain is built from TRBV30 and TRBJ1-2; D gene uncertain. The ends were cut back, 8 bases at V and 4 bases at J, with 14 bases in the middle. This CDR3 is 12 amino acids long. The germline gives CDR1 GTSNPN, CDR2 SVGIG (reference sequence). In DNA, the CDR3 is TGTGCCGCCCGACCGGGATTCTATGGCTACACCTTC. It specifies CAARPGFYGYTF.

The sample holds a few counts of this clone. CDR3 sequence: CASSRGPSTEAFF. In nucleotides, the CDR3 is TGTGCCAGCAGCCGGGGACCTTCCACTGAAGCTTTCTTT. The gene calls are TRBV7-8 and TRBJ1-1, with D maybe TRBD1 (5 bases). V lost 5 bases, J lost 4 bases, and 11 bases lay in between. The germline CDR1 and CDR2 sequences are SGHVS and FQNEAQ. The CDR3 runs 13 residues.

The gene calls are TRBV7-3 and TRBJ2-1; no definite D call. V lost 2 bases, J lost 3 bases, and 8 bases lay in between. The germline gives CDR1 SGHTA, CDR2 FQGTGA. The CDR3 length is 14 residues. CDR3 bases: TGTGCCAGCAGCTTATTAGGGAACTACAATGAGCAGTTCTTC. Translated: CASSLLGNYNEQFF.

Only one count was recorded for this clone. A read error may account for a junction end that differs from germline. The chain carries TRBV2 and TRBJ2-7; 16 positions agree with TRBD2. Germline V lookup: CDR1 SNHLY, CDR2 FYNNEI. The CDR3 loop spans 16 amino acids. The CDR3 coding sequence is TGTGCCGGCAGGGGACTAGCGGGAGGGAGAGACTACGAGCAGTACTTC. Protein product: CAGRGLAGGRDYEQYF.

This rearrangement joins TRBV19 to TRBJ2-6; no definite D call. Deletions cut 10 bases from V and 0 bases from J, with 13 bases between. The CDR3 consists of 15 residues. CDR1 and CDR2 (germline): LNHDA, SQIVND (reference sequence). The CDR3 protein is CATTKKGSGANVLTF. For the CDR3, the DNA is TGTGCCACGACCAAAAAGGGCTCTGGGGCCAACGTCCTGACTTTC.

The chain has TRBV7-9 and TRBJ1-2; tentatively, D is TRBD1 (5 bases). The germline V gene has CDR1 SEHNR and CDR2 FQNEAQ (reference sequence). The ends were cut back, 2 bases at V and 1 base at J, with 8 bases in the middle. The CDR3 spans 14 residues. CDR3 region: CASSLIQVNYGYTF. The DNA for the CDR3 is TGTGCCAGCAGCTTAATACAGGTTAACTATGGCTACACCTTC.

The chain is built from TRBV7-8 and TRBJ2-3; no clear D gene. The germline V gene has CDR1 SGHVS and CDR2 FQNEAQ. CDR3 length: 14 amino acids. Trimming took 4 bases from V and 1 from J, leaving 9 bases between them. In DNA, the CDR3 is TGTGCCAGCAGCTACGAGACGGGCACAGATACGCAGTATTTT. Translating gives CASSYETGTDTQYF.

The chain joins TRBV28 to TRBJ2-2, with 10 positions matching TRBD1. The germline CDR1 and CDR2 sequences are MDHEN and SYDVKM. This CDR3 region has 15 residues. With V trimmed by 6 bases and J by 4 bases, 5 bases remained unmatched. DNA of the CDR3: TGTGCCAGCAGCCGGGGACAGGGGTTCACCGGGGAGCTGTTTTTT. Residues: CASSRGQGFTGELFF.

This sequence joins TRBV9 and TRBJ1-3; D is possibly TRBD1 (5 bases). V lost 0 bases to trimming and J lost 4 bases, with 14 bases between them. The CDR3 runs 16 residues. CDR1 is SGDLS and CDR2 is YYNGEE in the germline V gene. The CDR3 DNA reads TGTGCCAGCAGCGTAGAGCCACAGGAATACGGAAACACCATATATTTT. Amino acid sequence: CASSVEPQEYGNTIYF.

The chain employs TRBV7-2 and TRBJ2-2; 9 bases are shared with TRBD2. Germline V gene lookup returns CDR1 SGHTA and CDR2 FQGNSA. The V segment lost 5 bases and the J segment 0 bases; nucleotides outside the gene matches: 4. The CDR3 sequence is 16 residues long. The CDR3 sequence is CASSPRLAANTGELFF. The CDR3 DNA reads TGTGCCAGCAGCCCACGACTAGCGGCGAACACCGGGGAGCTGTTTTTT.